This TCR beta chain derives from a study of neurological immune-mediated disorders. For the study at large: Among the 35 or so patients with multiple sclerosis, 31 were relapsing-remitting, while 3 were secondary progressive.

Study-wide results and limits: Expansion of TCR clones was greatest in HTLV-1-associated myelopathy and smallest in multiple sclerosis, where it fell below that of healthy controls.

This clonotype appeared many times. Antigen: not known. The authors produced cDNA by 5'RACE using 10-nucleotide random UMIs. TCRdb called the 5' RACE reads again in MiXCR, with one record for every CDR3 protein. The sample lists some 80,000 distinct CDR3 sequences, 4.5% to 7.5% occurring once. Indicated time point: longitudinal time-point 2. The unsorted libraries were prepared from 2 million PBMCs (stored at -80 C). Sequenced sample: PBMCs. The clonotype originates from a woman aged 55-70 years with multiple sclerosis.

CDR3 loop: CASNTDGNYGYTF. CDR3 sequence (DNA): TGCGCCAGCAACACCGACGGAAACTATGGCTACACCTTC. J is TRBJ1-2 and V is TRBV5-1; D remains ambiguous. With 6 bases removed from V and 2 bases from J, the gap between germline ends came to 11 bases. The germline V gene encodes CDR1 SGHRS and CDR2 YFSETQ. The CDR3 totals 13 residues.